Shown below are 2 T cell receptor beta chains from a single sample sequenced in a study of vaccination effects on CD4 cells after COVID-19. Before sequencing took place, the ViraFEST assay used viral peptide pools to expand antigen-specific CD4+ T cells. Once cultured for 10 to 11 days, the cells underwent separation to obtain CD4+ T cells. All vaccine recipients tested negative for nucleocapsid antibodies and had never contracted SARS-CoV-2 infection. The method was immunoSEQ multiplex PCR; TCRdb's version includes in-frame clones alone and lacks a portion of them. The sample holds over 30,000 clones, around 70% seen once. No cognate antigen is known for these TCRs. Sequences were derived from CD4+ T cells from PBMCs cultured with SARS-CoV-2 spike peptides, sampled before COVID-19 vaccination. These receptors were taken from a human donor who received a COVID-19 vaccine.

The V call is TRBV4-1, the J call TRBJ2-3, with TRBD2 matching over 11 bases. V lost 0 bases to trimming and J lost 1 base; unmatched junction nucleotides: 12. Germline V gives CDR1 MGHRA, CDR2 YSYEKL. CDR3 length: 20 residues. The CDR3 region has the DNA TGCGCCAGCAGCCAAGAAGGGTCTAGCGGGGGGCGTTTGGGCACAGATACGCAGTATTTT. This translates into CASSQEGSSGGRLGTDTQYF.

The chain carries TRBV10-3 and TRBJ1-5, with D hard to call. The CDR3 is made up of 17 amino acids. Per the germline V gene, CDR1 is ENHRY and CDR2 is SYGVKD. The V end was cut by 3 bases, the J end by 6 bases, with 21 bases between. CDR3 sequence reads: CAISDADLIFPPQPQHF. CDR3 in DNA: TGTGCCATCAGTGACGCAGACCTGATTTTTCCCCCTCAGCCCCAGCATTTT.